Presented here are 9 T cell receptor beta chains from one specimen sequenced in a study of cytomegalovirus exposure and HLA in healthy donors. PCR used 60 Vbeta primers and 13 Jbeta primers. TCRdb's table, derived via immunoSEQ multiplex PCR, lists solely in-frame clones and lacks some. The profile covers more than 130,000 clones, with 80% appearing a single time and approximately 5.1% taken by the ten largest. Sequencing was performed on PBMCs. These receptors came from a male donor in good health and CMV-seronegative.

The chain joins TRBV30 to TRBJ1-3; 7 bases match TRBD1. Losses at the gene ends were 1 base for V and 2 bases for J; bases not matched to a gene: 2. This CDR3 comprises 14 residues. CDR1 GTSNPN and CDR2 SVGIG come from the germline V gene (reference sequence). CDR3 sequence reads: CAWSATGPGNTIYF. DNA for the CDR3: TGTGCCTGGAGTGCGACAGGGCCTGGAAACACCATATATTTT.

In its sample, this clone was seen a few times. The rearrangement joins TRBV9 to TRBJ1-3, with a tentative D call TRBD1 (6 bases). The CDR3 runs 15 residues. V lost 5 bases and J 2 bases, leaving 14 bases between the germline ends. Germline CDR1 reads SGDLS; CDR2 reads YYNGEE. CDR3 sequence reads: CASSLQGFAGNTIYF. The CDR3 DNA sequence: TGTGCCAGCAGTTTACAGGGTTTTGCTGGAAACACCATATATTTT. The full variable domain, completed using reference TRBV9 and TRBJ1-3, is DSGVTQTPKHLITATGQRVTLRCSPRSGDLSVYWYQQSLDQGLQFLIQYYNGEERAKGNILERFSAQQFPDLHSELNLSSLELGDSALYFCASSLQGFAGNTIYFGEGSWLTVV.

The rearrangement uses TRBV5-4 and TRBJ2-5, with a tentative D call TRBD1 (6 bases). The CDR3 totals 14 residues. The germline V and J ends were trimmed by 5 bases and 5 bases, with 16 bases remaining between them. Germline CDR1 and CDR2: SGHNT and YYREEE (reference sequence). The CDR3 region is CASSFGQSTETQYF. CDR3 DNA sequence: TGTGCCAGCAGTTTCGGACAGTCCACGGAGACCCAGTACTTC.

V gene TRBV2 combines with J gene TRBJ1-1; D is unclear. Trimming left V 2 bases short and J 5 bases short, with 12 bases between. Germline CDR1 and CDR2: SNHLY and FYNNEI. The CDR3 runs to 14 residues. The CDR3 DNA is TGTGCCAGCAGTGAAAGGGCAGGAGGGACTGAAGCTTTCTTT. As protein: CASSERAGGTEAFF. Filled out from reference TRBV2 and TRBJ1-1, the complete variable domain reads EPEVTQTPSHQVTQMGQEVILRCVPISNHLYFYWYRQILGQKVEFLVSFYNNEISEKSEIFDDQFSVERPDGSNFTLKIRSTKLEDSAMYFCASSERAGGTEAFFGQGTRLTVV.

The rearrangement links TRBV5-1 to TRBJ2-5, with TRBD2 matching 8 bases. Looked up from germline, CDR1 is SGHRS and CDR2 is YFSETQ. This CDR3 comprises 15 residues. V lost 1 base and J lost 4; bases outside the gene matches: 6. Here the CDR3 DNA reads TGCGCCAGCAGCTTGTGGGGCGCGGGGGGAGAGACCCAGTACTTC. Protein sequence: CASSLWGAGGETQYF.

The chain joins TRBV4-2 to TRBJ1-2; TRBD1 agrees at 8 bases. Germline V gene sequence: CDR1 LGHNA, CDR2 YNFKEQ. The ends lost 4 bases at V and 8 bases at J; junction bases unmatched: 6. The CDR3 extends over 13 amino acids. The CDR3 protein is CASSPGTGWGYTF. The CDR3 DNA reads TGTGCCAGCAGCCCAGGGACAGGCTGGGGCTACACCTTC.

The chain links TRBV5-1 to TRBJ1-1; D call uncertain. CDR1 and CDR2 (germline): SGHRS, YFSETQ. V shed 0 bases and J shed 3 bases, with 3 bases lying between them. The CDR3 is made up of 12 amino acids. The CDR3 DNA reads as TGCGCCAGCAGCTTGGGGCACACTGAAGCTTTCTTT. Amino acid sequence: CASSLGHTEAFF.

This clone was seen a few times. V is TRBV19 and J is TRBJ1-1, with D tentatively TRBD1 (6 bases). The CDR3 has 14 amino acids. Germline V lookup: CDR1 LNHDA, CDR2 SQIVND (reference sequence). The germline V and J ends were trimmed by 8 bases and 4 bases, with 17 bases remaining between them. CDR3 nucleotides: TGTGCCAGTGCGCCGGGACACTTGCGCACTGAAGCTTTCTTT. Translated, it gives CASAPGHLRTEAFF.

A single count supports this clone. The chain carries TRBV5-1 and TRBJ1-1, with D maybe TRBD1 (6 bases). This CDR3 contains 15 residues. CDR1 is SGHRS and CDR2 is YFSETQ in the germline V gene. The V and J ends lost 0 bases and 2 bases respectively, with 11 bases between them. The CDR3 loop reads CASSLEGETNTEAFF. DNA for the CDR3: TGCGCCAGCAGCTTGGAGGGGGAAACTAACACTGAAGCTTTCTTT.